The rows below give T cell receptor beta chains drawn from one sample of a study of cytomegalovirus exposure and HLA in healthy donors. Assay: immunoSEQ multiplex PCR; the TCRdb copy retains only in-frame clones and omits some. The sample has 65,000 to 85,000 clones, about 66% seen once. Sequences were obtained from PBMCs. Every receptor here comes from a man between 60 and 75 years old in good health and CMV-seropositive. Both conserved end residues are part of each CDR3. D genes are given only for firm matches. The size entry is marked missing in some rows and otherwise reads once, few, many or a size class.

15,TRBJ2-7,TRBD2,few,TRBV9,TGTGCCAGCAGCCCTAGCGGGAGACGGACCTACGAGCAGTACTTC,CASSPSGRRTYEQYF
14,TRBJ2-3,TRBD2,.,TRBV29-1,TGCAGCGCCCCGGGGGGGAGGCAGGCAGATACGCAGTATTTT,CSAPGGRQADTQYF
16,TRBJ2-2,.,.,TRBV4-3,TGCGCCAGCAGCCAAGTCCAGGGGGGTGGCACCGGGGAGCTGTTTTTT,CASSQVQGGGTGELFF
14,TRBJ1-4,.,.,TRBV19,TGTGCCAGTACGGGGGGAGCCACTAATGAAAAACTGTTTTTT,CASTGGATNEKLFF
13,TRBJ2-5,.,.,TRBV5-5,TGTGCCAGCGAGCGGACCTTATTAGAGACCCAGTACTTC,CASERTLLETQYF
16,TRBJ2-1,.,.,TRBV28,TGTGCCAGCAGTTTCACAGGCTGGAGCTCCTACAATGAGCAGTTCTTC,CASSFTGWSSYNEQFF
15,TRBJ2-4,.,once,TRBV6-5,TGTGCCAGCAGTTCTGGACTGATAGCCAAAAACATTCAGTACTTC,CASSSGLIAKNIQYF
15,TRBJ2-3,TRBD1,.,TRBV5-4,TGTGCCAGCAGCTGGGACGGGACAGGGCGGGATACGCAGTATTTT,CASSWDGTGRDTQYF
14,TRBJ2-7,TRBD1,once,TRBV30,TGTGCCTGGAGTCTAGGACAGGGGAGTAACGAGCAGTACTTC,CAWSLGQGSNEQYF
15,TRBJ2-1,TRBD2,.,TRBV6-6,TGTGCCAGCAGTACCGGGACTAGCTACGACAATGAGCAGTTCTTC,CASSTGTSYDNEQFF
12,TRBJ2-3,.,.,TRBV5-1,TGCGCCAGCAGCATGACTGTAGATACGCAGTATTTT,CASSMTVDTQYF
13,TRBJ1-1,TRBD1,.,TRBV7-3,TGTGCCAGCAGCCCGGGACAGGGCACTGAAGCTTTCTTT,CASSPGQGTEAFF
14,TRBJ1-6,.,.,TRBV7-9,TGTGCCAGCAGTAACACAGGGTATAATTCACCCCTCCACTTT,CASSNTGYNSPLHF
15,TRBJ2-5,TRBD1,.,TRBV28,TGTGCCAGCAGAGGCCGGACAGGGGGCGCGGAGACCCAGTACTTC,CASRGRTGGAETQYF
14,TRBJ2-7,.,.,TRBV11-2,TGTGCCAGCAGCTCCTCTGGCTCTCACTACGAGCAGTACTTC,CASSSSGSHYEQYF
14,TRBJ1-1,TRBD1,.,TRBV6-1,TGTGCCAGCAGTGGTGGGACAGTGAACACTGAAGCTTTCTTT,CASSGGTVNTEAFF
13,TRBJ2-4,TRBD1,.,TRBV5-8,TGTGCCAGCAGCGTGGACAGGGCGGACATTCAGTACTTC,CASSVDRADIQYF
15,TRBJ1-1,.,.,TRBV19,TGTGCCAGTAGTCGTCCCGGACTTGGGATCACTGAAGCTTTCTTT,CASSRPGLGITEAFF
15,TRBJ1-4,.,once,TRBV6-1,TGTGCCAGCAGTGAAGCTACGGGGTCTAATGAAAAACTGTTTTTT,CASSEATGSNEKLFF
14,TRBJ2-1,TRBD2,.,TRBV28,TGTGCCAGCAGGGGGACTAGCGGCAGCAATGAGCAGTTCTTC,CASRGTSGSNEQFF
15,TRBJ2-5,TRBD2,.,TRBV29-1,TGCAGCGTTGGGGGTAGGACTAGCGGATTCGAGACCCAGTACTTC,CSVGGRTSGFETQYF
16,TRBJ2-2,TRBD1,.,TRBV19,TGTGCCAGTATGCGGGAAGGGACAGGGAGGACCGGGGAGCTGTTTTTT,CASMREGTGRTGELFF
14,TRBJ2-2,.,.,TRBV28,TGTGCCAGCAGTTTTCTCCCGGACACCGGGGAGCTGTTTTTT,CASSFLPDTGELFF
14,TRBJ1-1,.,.,TRBV6-1,TGTGCCAGCACCACAGACAGGACGAACACTGAAGCTTTCTTT,CASTTDRTNTEAFF
13,TRBJ2-1,.,few,TRBV13,TGTGCCAGCAGCTTGTCCAGGTACAATGAGCAGTTCTTC,CASSLSRYNEQFF
15,TRBJ2-7,.,.,TRBV19,TGTGCCAGTAGTGCCATGACAGAAGGGATCTACGAGCAGTACTTC,CASSAMTEGIYEQYF
13,TRBJ1-1,.,.,TRBV5-1,TGCGCCAGCAGCTTGGGAGGGGGCACTGAAGCTTTCTTT,CASSLGGGTEAFF
14,TRBJ2-7,.,.,TRBV10-3,TGTGCCATCAGTGCAACAGGCTCCAGCTACGAGCAGTACTTC,CAISATGSSYEQYF
13,TRBJ2-3,.,.,TRBV6-6,TGTGCCAGCAGTCGGGGGGCCACAGATACGCAGTATTTT,CASSRGATDTQYF
14,TRBJ2-7,.,.,TRBV5-1,TGCGCCAGCAGCCCCGGGACACCGGTCTACGAGCAGTACTTC,CASSPGTPVYEQYF
15,TRBJ1-1,TRBD1,.,TRBV6-5,TGTGCCAGCAGAAAGCCCCGGGACAGCCACACTGAAGCTTTCTTT,CASRKPRDSHTEAFF
16,TRBJ1-2,.,.,TRBV6-5,TGTGCCAGCAGTTACTCTGCCCAGGGGACTAACTATGGCTACACCTTC,CASSYSAQGTNYGYTF
15,TRBJ2-5,TRBD1,.,TRBV7-6,TGTGCCAGCAGCTTAGGCAGGGGGCTCCAAGAGACCCAGTACTTC,CASSLGRGLQETQYF
17,TRBJ2-7,TRBD1,.,TRBV11-2,TGTGCCAGCAGCTTAAATAATTTAGGACAGGGAACCTACGAGCAGTACTTC,CASSLNNLGQGTYEQYF
13,TRBJ1-2,.,.,TRBV5-8,TGTGCCAGCAGCTTGGTCCGCGGCTATGGCTACACCTTC,CASSLVRGYGYTF
15,TRBJ1-4,.,.,TRBV5-5,TGTGCCAGCAGCTTGGCCCGGCAGGGAGGCGAAAAACTGTTTTTT,CASSLARQGGEKLFF
11,TRBJ2-7,.,.,TRBV20-1,TGCAGTGCTGAGTTTCCGGGGGAGCAGTACTTC,CSAEFPGEQYF
14,TRBJ1-1,.,.,TRBV29-1,TGCAGCGTTCAAAAGGGGGTGGGGAGCACTGAAGCTTTCTTT,CSVQKGVGSTEAFF
14,TRBJ2-7,.,.,TRBV11-2,TGTGCCAGCAGCTTATCCCCTAGCTTCTACGAGCAGTACTTC,CASSLSPSFYEQYF
15,TRBJ1-2,.,.,TRBV4-2,TGTGCCAGCAGCCAAGATGAGGGGAGGGACTATGGCTACACCTTC,CASSQDEGRDYGYTF